Below, one TCR beta chain is given with its context. Its antigen remains undetermined. Base qualities are not recorded, but no much larger clone differs from it by a single base. This specimen comes from a study of T cells in Graves' hyperthyroidism and ophthalmopathy (dated 2019 in TCRdb). For context, the study as a whole: Peripheral blood samples were taken at the time of initial diagnosis, prior to any treatment. The roughly 91 discovery patients were randomly divided into training and test sets at a 7:3 ratio. The paper reports TCR Vbeta CDR3 sequencing of fewer than 150 peripheral blood samples: around 41 ophthalmopathy, over 70 hyperthyroidism and 17 progressor patients. The study also compared thyroid tissue and blood T-cell repertoires from several Graves' hyperthyroidism patients. Once sampling was done, hyperthyroidism patients were given methimazole at a starting dose of 30 mg daily, whereas ophthalmopathy patients were given high-dose intravenous methylprednisolone. Prospective prediction of ophthalmopathy was tested in an independent validation cohort consisting of 18 hyperthyroidism patients and some 15 patients who later progressed to ophthalmopathy. To identify TCR V-J signatures that set the groups apart, the researchers used a discovery cohort of roughly 100 patients, made up of 40 to 45 with Graves' ophthalmopathy and about 59 with stable Graves' hyperthyroidism.

Hyperthyroidism patients were newly diagnosed, had a disease duration of under 2 months, and were aged 18 to 65 years. Patients with uncontrolled infections, other autoimmune diseases, pregnancy or lactation were excluded. Diagnoses were established on the basis of clinical symptoms, serum thyroxine and TRAb, thyroid ultrasound, and orbital computed tomography. For progressor patients, blood was drawn at the first diagnosis of hyperthyroidism, before any ophthalmopathy symptoms had appeared. PBMCs were separated from over 9 ml of fresh peripheral blood using Ficoll-Paque density gradient centrifugation. Progressor patients were defined as those initially diagnosed with Graves' hyperthyroidism in whom ophthalmopathy developed during follow-up. Total RNA was extracted with Trizol reagent, and quality was checked on an Agilent 2100 Bioanalyzer. The TCR beta CDR3 regions were amplified from RNA transcripts. A first-round RT-PCR of the TCR CDR3 used the HTBI primer set with the Qiagen OneStep RT-PCR kit. Libraries were constructed in a second round of multiplex PCR, after which size selection and purification were carried out. The libraries were sequenced on an Illumina HiSeq2000 using paired-end 100 bp reads. In the source study's methods: SOAPnuke was used to process the raw data, removing reads that contained adapters or uncalled bases, had a mean Phred below 15, or lacked an exact match to the constant primer or identifier. High-quality paired reads were merged with COPE v1.2.5, and unique nucleotide sequences were defined as clonotypes. Clonotypes were aligned to IMGT TRBV, TRBD and TRBJ reference segments using MiTCR v1.1. Only V-J combinations with frequency above 0.0001, covering approximately 99% of repertoires, were analysed. The TCS score was defined as F50 (clonal expansion) divided by E x V (chaos), with BLOSUM62-based TCRdist calculated between CDR3 peptides within each V-J. Welch's t-statistics and random forest reduced 450 to 600 V-J features to around 14, which were used in a naive Bayes classifier (R e1071). TCRdb's own reprocessing of the public reads used fastp at Q25 and MiXCR and kept productive beta chains. Rows are combined by CDR3 protein, so each entry shows the most common genes and DNA. The V and J calls, along with clone size, are taken from TCRdb and not from the paper's own processing. The sample table lists 550,000 to 650,000 distinct CDR3 sequences, approximately 15% of them with a count of one. 5.5% to 7.5% of the sample belongs to the ten largest clones.

Measured from the cysteine to the phenylalanine, the CDR3 is 17 residues long. Left in the record is the CDR3 DNA by itself, 51 bases read in frame from the first base. As encoded in the germline V gene (reference sequence), CDR1 is LGHDT while CDR2 is YNNKEL. Clipping removes 3 bases from V and 9 bases from J, with 16 as the unmatched junction base count. The paper as a whole reports these results and caveats: A 13 V-J signature model separated ophthalmopathy from stable hyperthyroidism, with approximately 86% sensitivity and roughly 81% specificity in cross-validation and 80%/75% in testing. In validation, progression to ophthalmopathy was predicted by the model with 70.59% sensitivity and 72% to 80% specificity, a median of 6.5 months before onset. Sample size was not statistically predetermined, and investigators were not blinded to group allocation. Most expanded thyroid clonotypes (frequency above 0.001) were also detected in blood, a finding suggesting that blood repertoires may reflect thyroid immune responses.

The chain is encoded by TRBV3-1 joined to TRBJ2-5, and 10 junction bases match TRBD2. This receptor was obtained from a woman aged 25 to 45 with Graves' hyperthyroidism that later progressed to Graves' ophthalmopathy. What was sequenced was blood. The CDR3 amino acid sequence is: CASSQISSGRPRGAQYF. At the DNA level, the sequence is TGTGCCAGCAGCCAGATCAGTAGCGGGAGGCCCCGTGGGGCCCAGTACTTC.